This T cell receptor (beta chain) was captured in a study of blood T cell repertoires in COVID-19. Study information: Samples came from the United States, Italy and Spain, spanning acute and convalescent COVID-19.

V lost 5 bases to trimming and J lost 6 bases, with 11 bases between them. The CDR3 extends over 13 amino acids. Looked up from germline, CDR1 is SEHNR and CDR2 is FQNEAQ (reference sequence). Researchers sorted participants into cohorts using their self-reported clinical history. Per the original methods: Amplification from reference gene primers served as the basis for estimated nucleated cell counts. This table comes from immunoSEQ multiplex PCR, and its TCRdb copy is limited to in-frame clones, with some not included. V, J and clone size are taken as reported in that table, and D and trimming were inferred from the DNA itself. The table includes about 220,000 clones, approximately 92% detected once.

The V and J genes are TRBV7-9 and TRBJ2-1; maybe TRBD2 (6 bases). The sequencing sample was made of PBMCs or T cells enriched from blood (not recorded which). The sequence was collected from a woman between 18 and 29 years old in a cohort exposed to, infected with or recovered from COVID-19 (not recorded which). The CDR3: CASSPWGGNEQFF. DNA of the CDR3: TGTGCCAGCAGCCCCTGGGGAGGCAATGAGCAGTTCTTC.